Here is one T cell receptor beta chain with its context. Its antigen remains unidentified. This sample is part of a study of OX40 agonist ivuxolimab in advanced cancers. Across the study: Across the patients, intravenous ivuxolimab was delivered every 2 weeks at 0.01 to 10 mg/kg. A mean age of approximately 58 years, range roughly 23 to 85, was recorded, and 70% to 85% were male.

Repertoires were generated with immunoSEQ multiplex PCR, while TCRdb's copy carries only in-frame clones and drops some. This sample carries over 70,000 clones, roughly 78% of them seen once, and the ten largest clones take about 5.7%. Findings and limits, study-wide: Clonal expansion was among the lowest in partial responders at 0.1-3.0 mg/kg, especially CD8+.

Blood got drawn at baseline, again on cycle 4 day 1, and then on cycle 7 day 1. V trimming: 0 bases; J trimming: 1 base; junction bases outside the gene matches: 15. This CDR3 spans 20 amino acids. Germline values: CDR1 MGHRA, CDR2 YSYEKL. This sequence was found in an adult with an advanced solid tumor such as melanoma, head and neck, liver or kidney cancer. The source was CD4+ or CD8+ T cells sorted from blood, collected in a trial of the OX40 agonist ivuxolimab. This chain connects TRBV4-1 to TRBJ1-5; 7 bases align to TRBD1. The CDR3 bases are TGCGCCAGCAGCCAAGATAAGGGGGCTCCATCTCGGACGAGCAATCAGCCCCAGCATTTT. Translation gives CASSQDKGAPSRTSNQPQHF.